The subject of this entry is one T cell receptor beta chain. Its target is unknown. The CDR3 covers 13 residues. Germline CDR1 is MNHEY and CDR2 is SVGAGI. With 5 bases removed from V and 7 bases from J, the gap between germline ends came to 12 bases. These data are taken from a study of T cell responses to AZD1222 COVID-19 vaccine. Study-wide points: Close to half of spike-specific TCRs reportedly recognize unmutated variant regions. Spike-specific TCR breadth and depth grew following two AZD1222 doses.

TCRdb's copy holds only in-frame clones and misses some; the assay was immunoSEQ multiplex PCR. In the table there are roughly 100,000 clones, 75% to 95% of which are singletons. The receptor was derived from an adult in good health. Sequenced material: peripheral blood, taken on day 0 of AZD1222 vaccination. The V gene is TRBV6-5, the J gene TRBJ2-1; D might be TRBD2 (6 bases). CDR3 in DNA: TGTGCCAGCAGTAGCCGGGGGACGAATGAGCAGTTCTTC. Translation: CASSSRGTNEQFF.